These T cell receptor beta chains were read from a single sample in a study of shared clonotypes between healthy human individuals. Clones were sequenced by immunoSEQ multiplex PCR, and TCRdb holds only the in-frame ones, with some missing. The table lists 950,000 to 1,300,000 clones, about 75% of them singletons, with 1.4% to 1.5% in the top ten. What was sequenced was memory CD4+ T cells sorted from blood. These TCRs come from a man between 18 and 35 years old in good health. The CDR3 runs from the conserved cysteine through the conserved F or W. The order of the fields is CDR3 protein, CDR3 DNA, D gene, clone size, V gene, J gene. D genes are given only for firm matches. Rows may omit the clone size; those that give it use once, few, many or a size class.

cdr3_aa: CASSPYGTSTDTQYF
cdr3_nt: TGTGCCAGCTCACCATATGGAACTAGCACAGATACGCAGTATTTT
d_call: -
clone_size: -
v_call: TRBV18
j_call: TRBJ2-3

cdr3_aa: CASSLGTSGFQETQYF
cdr3_nt: TGCGCCAGCAGCCTAGGGACTAGCGGGTTCCAAGAGACCCAGTACTTC
d_call: TRBD2
clone_size: -
v_call: TRBV5-1
j_call: TRBJ2-5

cdr3_aa: CASSGVLAAYEQYF
cdr3_nt: TGTGCCAGCAGCGGGGTCCTGGCAGCTTACGAGCAGTACTTC
d_call: -
clone_size: few
v_call: TRBV9
j_call: TRBJ2-7

cdr3_aa: CASSPPSGGSYNEQFF
cdr3_nt: TGTGCCAGCTCACCACCTAGCGGGGGCTCCTACAATGAGCAGTTCTTC
d_call: TRBD2
clone_size: -
v_call: TRBV18
j_call: TRBJ2-1

cdr3_aa: CASSQDREYNEQFF
cdr3_nt: TGTGCCAGCAGTCAAGACAGGGAATACAATGAGCAGTTCTTC
d_call: TRBD1
clone_size: -
v_call: TRBV28
j_call: TRBJ2-1

cdr3_aa: CAISLRDQETQYF
cdr3_nt: TGTGCCATCAGTCTTCGGGACCAAGAGACCCAGTACTTC
d_call: -
clone_size: once
v_call: TRBV10-3
j_call: TRBJ2-5

cdr3_aa: CATRLGGGNSYNEQFF
cdr3_nt: TGCGCCACCCGGCTGGGGGGAGGGAACTCCTACAATGAGCAGTTCTTC
d_call: TRBD2
clone_size: -
v_call: TRBV5-1
j_call: TRBJ2-1

cdr3_aa: CASSLGSQGRQPQHF
cdr3_nt: TGTGCCAGCAGCTTAGGCAGTCAGGGTAGGCAGCCCCAGCATTTT
d_call: -
clone_size: -
v_call: TRBV7-2
j_call: TRBJ1-5

cdr3_aa: CATRRDSGTNEKLFF
cdr3_nt: TGTGCCACCCGCCGGGACTCAGGGACTAATGAAAAACTGTTTTTT
d_call: -
clone_size: -
v_call: TRBV15
j_call: TRBJ1-4

cdr3_aa: CAWSVRGAGNQPQHF
cdr3_nt: TGTGCCTGGAGTGTAAGGGGGGCCGGCAATCAGCCCCAGCATTTT
d_call: -
clone_size: -
v_call: TRBV30
j_call: TRBJ1-5

cdr3_aa: CASSNPGQGGSGNTIYF
cdr3_nt: TGTGCCAGCAGCAATCCGGGACAGGGGGGCTCTGGAAACACCATATATTTT
d_call: -
clone_size: -
v_call: TRBV21-1
j_call: TRBJ1-3

cdr3_aa: CASTLRGLAGLNTGELFF
cdr3_nt: TGTGCCAGCACCCTAAGGGGACTAGCGGGATTGAACACCGGGGAGCTGTTTTTT
d_call: TRBD2
clone_size: -
v_call: TRBV7-2
j_call: TRBJ2-2

cdr3_aa: CASSPDRAGANVLTF
cdr3_nt: TGTGCCAGCAGTCCGGACAGGGCTGGGGCCAACGTCCTGACTTTC
d_call: TRBD1
clone_size: -
v_call: TRBV6-5
j_call: TRBJ2-6

cdr3_aa: CASSYSIGDRNTIYF
cdr3_nt: TGTGCCAGCAGTTACTCGATAGGGGACAGGAACACCATATATTTT
d_call: TRBD1
clone_size: -
v_call: TRBV6-5
j_call: TRBJ1-3

cdr3_aa: CACGVSSYNEQFF
cdr3_nt: TGTGCCTGCGGCGTTAGCTCCTACAATGAGCAGTTCTTC
d_call: -
clone_size: -
v_call: TRBV2
j_call: TRBJ2-1

cdr3_aa: CASSWEGRGLTDTQYF
cdr3_nt: TGCGCCAGCTCGTGGGAGGGCAGGGGGCTCACAGATACGCAGTATTTT
d_call: -
clone_size: -
v_call: TRBV5-1
j_call: TRBJ2-3

cdr3_aa: CASSQQGSTNEKLFF
cdr3_nt: TGTGCCAGCAGCCAGCAGGGGTCAACTAATGAAAAACTGTTTTTT
d_call: -
clone_size: -
v_call: TRBV16
j_call: TRBJ1-4

cdr3_aa: CASSLGSGIARGTGELFF
cdr3_nt: TGTGCCAGCAGCTTAGGCAGCGGGATTGCCCGGGGCACCGGGGAGCTGTTTTTT
d_call: TRBD2
clone_size: -
v_call: TRBV13
j_call: TRBJ2-2

cdr3_aa: CASSSGTGIYEQYF
cdr3_nt: TGCGCCAGCAGCTCCGGGACAGGGATCTACGAGCAGTACTTC
d_call: TRBD1
clone_size: once
v_call: TRBV5-1
j_call: TRBJ2-7

cdr3_aa: CASSAYRDDHYEQYF
cdr3_nt: TGTGCCAGCAGTGCCTACCGGGACGATCATTACGAGCAGTACTTC
d_call: -
clone_size: once
v_call: TRBV6-1
j_call: TRBJ2-7

cdr3_aa: CASSPLAGGPNEQFF
cdr3_nt: TGCGCCAGCAGCCCCCTAGCGGGGGGGCCGAATGAGCAGTTCTTC
d_call: TRBD2
clone_size: few
v_call: TRBV10-2
j_call: TRBJ2-1

cdr3_aa: CASSSYSGGSGNTIYF
cdr3_nt: TGTGCCAGCAGCTCTTACTCGGGGGGCTCTGGAAACACCATATATTTT
d_call: -
clone_size: -
v_call: TRBV5-4
j_call: TRBJ1-3

cdr3_aa: CASSQGRLTEAFF
cdr3_nt: TGTGCCAGCAGCCAAGGACGGCTCACTGAAGCTTTCTTT
d_call: -
clone_size: many
v_call: TRBV7-6
j_call: TRBJ1-1

cdr3_aa: CASSLFGRMNTEAFF
cdr3_nt: TGTGCCAGCAGCTTATTCGGCAGAATGAACACTGAAGCTTTCTTT
d_call: -
clone_size: -
v_call: TRBV7-9
j_call: TRBJ1-1

cdr3_aa: CASSSSPYEQYF
cdr3_nt: TGTGCCAGCAGTTCCTCACCCTACGAGCAGTACTTC
d_call: -
clone_size: -
v_call: TRBV7-2
j_call: TRBJ2-7

cdr3_aa: CSVEAGGGGTEAFF
cdr3_nt: TGCAGCGTTGAAGCAGGGGGCGGTGGCACTGAAGCTTTCTTT
d_call: TRBD1
clone_size: -
v_call: TRBV29-1
j_call: TRBJ1-1

cdr3_aa: CASSLVGEARGDTQYF
cdr3_nt: TGTGCCAGCAGCCTGGTAGGCGAGGCGCGGGGGGATACGCAGTATTTT
d_call: TRBD2
clone_size: once
v_call: TRBV7-2
j_call: TRBJ2-3

cdr3_aa: CASSLTGTGVYYGYTF
cdr3_nt: TGTGCCAGCAGCCTAACCGGGACAGGGGTTTACTATGGCTACACCTTC
d_call: TRBD1
clone_size: -
v_call: TRBV5-6
j_call: TRBJ1-2

cdr3_aa: CASSTTGGTGNQPQHF
cdr3_nt: TGTGCCAGCAGCACGACAGGGGGTACGGGGAATCAGCCCCAGCATTTT
d_call: TRBD1
clone_size: few
v_call: TRBV7-2
j_call: TRBJ1-5

cdr3_aa: CASSEALWGSYPSEQFF
cdr3_nt: TGTGCCAGCAGTGAAGCTTTGTGGGGGAGTTATCCTAGTGAGCAGTTCTTC
d_call: -
clone_size: -
v_call: TRBV6-1
j_call: TRBJ2-1

cdr3_aa: CASSFRGRAVVGDEQFF
cdr3_nt: TGCGCCAGCAGCTTTCGGGGGAGGGCCGTTGTTGGAGATGAGCAGTTCTTC
d_call: TRBD2
clone_size: few
v_call: TRBV5-1
j_call: TRBJ2-1

cdr3_aa: CASSFYQETQYF
cdr3_nt: TGTGCCAGCAGCTTTTACCAAGAGACCCAGTACTTC
d_call: -
clone_size: -
v_call: TRBV5-4
j_call: TRBJ2-5

cdr3_aa: CASSEGGRNNYGYTF
cdr3_nt: TGTGCCAGCAGTGAAGGGGGACGGAATAACTATGGCTACACCTTC
d_call: -
clone_size: -
v_call: TRBV2
j_call: TRBJ1-2

cdr3_aa: CASSTPGQGGSGELFF
cdr3_nt: TGTGCCAGCAGCACACCGGGACAGGGAGGGTCCGGGGAGCTGTTTTTT
d_call: TRBD1
clone_size: -
v_call: TRBV7-9
j_call: TRBJ2-2

cdr3_aa: CASSRTGMNTEAFF
cdr3_nt: TGTGCCAGCTCCCGGACAGGGATGAACACTGAAGCTTTCTTT
d_call: TRBD1
clone_size: -
v_call: TRBV28
j_call: TRBJ1-1

cdr3_aa: CASNGGRGEQYF
cdr3_nt: TGTGCCAGTAACGGCGGGAGGGGCGAGCAGTACTTC
d_call: TRBD2
clone_size: many
v_call: TRBV19
j_call: TRBJ2-7

cdr3_aa: CSVVSVDRDYEQYF
cdr3_nt: TGCAGCGTTGTCTCCGTCGACAGGGACTACGAGCAGTACTTC
d_call: TRBD1
clone_size: -
v_call: TRBV29-1
j_call: TRBJ2-7

cdr3_aa: CASSPGGASTNEKLFF
cdr3_nt: TGTGCCAGCAGCCCGGGGGGAGCGTCAACTAATGAAAAACTGTTTTTT
d_call: -
clone_size: -
v_call: TRBV7-2
j_call: TRBJ1-4

cdr3_aa: CASSSTGGGYTF
cdr3_nt: TGTGCCAGCAGTTCGACAGGGGGTGGCTACACCTTC
d_call: TRBD1
clone_size: -
v_call: TRBV28
j_call: TRBJ1-2

cdr3_aa: CASSLARQGIYEQYF
cdr3_nt: TGTGCCAGCAGCTTAGCGCGACAGGGGATCTACGAGCAGTACTTC
d_call: TRBD1
clone_size: -
v_call: TRBV7-9
j_call: TRBJ2-7

cdr3_aa: CASSNLGGRNIQYF
cdr3_nt: TGTGCCAGTAGTAACCTTGGTGGGCGAAACATTCAGTACTTC
d_call: -
clone_size: -
v_call: TRBV19
j_call: TRBJ2-4

cdr3_aa: CASSEGGIGEDTF
cdr3_nt: TGTGCCAGCAGTGAAGGGGGGATAGGGGAGGACACCTTC
d_call: -
clone_size: -
v_call: TRBV2
j_call: TRBJ1-2

cdr3_aa: CASSLDGGTETQYF
cdr3_nt: TGCGCCAGCAGCTTGGATGGGGGGACAGAGACCCAGTACTTC
d_call: -
clone_size: -
v_call: TRBV5-1
j_call: TRBJ2-5

cdr3_aa: CASSSRQGARETQYF
cdr3_nt: TGTGCCAGCAGTTCCCGACAGGGGGCCCGGGAGACCCAGTACTTC
d_call: TRBD1
clone_size: few
v_call: TRBV27
j_call: TRBJ2-5

cdr3_aa: CASSQDLQGRSEQYF
cdr3_nt: TGTGCCAGCAGCCAAGATCTGCAAGGGAGAAGCGAGCAGTACTTC
d_call: -
clone_size: -
v_call: TRBV14
j_call: TRBJ2-7

cdr3_aa: CASSVVLARSYNEQFF
cdr3_nt: TGTGCCAGCAGCGTAGTACTAGCGAGGTCCTACAATGAGCAGTTCTTC
d_call: TRBD2
clone_size: -
v_call: TRBV9
j_call: TRBJ2-1

cdr3_aa: CASRAGLGTGELFF
cdr3_nt: TGTGCCAGTAGGGCCGGACTAGGGACCGGGGAGCTGTTTTTT
d_call: TRBD2
clone_size: few
v_call: TRBV19
j_call: TRBJ2-2